A single sample is the source of the 22 T cell receptor beta chains below, sequenced in a study of cytomegalovirus exposure and HLA in healthy donors. PCR used 60 Vbeta primers and 13 Jbeta primers. Profiling relied on immunoSEQ multiplex PCR, and the TCRdb table lists in-frame clones only, not all of them. Seen here are some 180,000 clones, 70% to 80% observed once, and the top ten hold 2.9%. Source material: PBMCs. All receptors derive from a male donor in good health and CMV-seronegative.

This clone turned up a few times. This chain links TRBV7-8 with TRBJ1-1; 7 nucleotides line up with TRBD1. V shed 2 bases and J 4 bases; nucleotides not matched to a gene: 4. In germline, CDR1 is SGHVS, CDR2 FQNEAQ. The CDR3 totals 14 residues. CDR3 nucleotides: TGTGCCAGCAGCTTATCGGAGGGGGCCACTGAAGCTTTCTTT. Protein product: CASSLSEGATEAFF.

The chain carries TRBV10-3 and TRBJ2-6; 8 bases fit TRBD1. CDR3 length equals 18 residues. With V trimmed by 3 bases and J by 4 bases, 11 bases remained unmatched. Per the germline V gene, CDR1 is ENHRY and CDR2 is SYGVKD. CDR3: CAISEESGGVSGANVLTF. In DNA, the CDR3 is TGTGCCATCAGTGAAGAGTCAGGGGGCGTCTCCGGGGCCAACGTCCTGACTTTC.

The chain recombines TRBV6-5 with TRBJ1-2, with D tentatively TRBD1 (5 bases). The CDR3 is 15 residues long. Per germline, CDR1 MNHEY and CDR2 SVGAGI. V lost 7 bases and J 8 bases, leaving 23 bases between the germline ends. As DNA, the CDR3 is TGTGCCAGCACCTTAACAGCCCAGGGTGTCACGGGCTACACCTTC. This gives the protein CASTLTAQGVTGYTF.

The rearrangement joins TRBV5-1 to TRBJ2-7, with D maybe TRBD1 (6 bases). The V gene's germline CDR1 is SGHRS and CDR2 YFSETQ. CDR3 length: 16 residues. Trimming took 2 bases from V and 0 from J, leaving 15 bases between them. CDR3 loop: CASSFTDGQSSYEQYF. As DNA, the CDR3 is TGCGCCAGCAGCTTTACTGACGGACAGAGCTCCTACGAGCAGTACTTC.

This clone was observed once. The genes are TRBV19 and TRBJ2-7; 11 nucleotides line up with TRBD2. CDR1 and CDR2 from the germline V gene are LNHDA and SQIVND (reference sequence). The CDR3 length is 15 residues. V lost 3 bases and J lost 6; bases outside the gene matches: 7. CDR3 nucleotide sequence: TGTGCCAGTAGTATTACCGGACTAGCGGGTGGCGAGCAGTACTTC. It encodes CASSITGLAGGEQYF.

This chain joins TRBV6-1 and TRBJ1-2; 10 bases are a match to TRBD1. The CDR3 runs 16 residues. The J segment lost 6 bases and the V segment lost 2 bases, leaving 9 bases of the junction unmatched. Germline assignment: CDR1 MNHNS and CDR2 SASEGT. The CDR3 nucleotides are TGTGCCAGCAGTGAAAGGCTGCGACAGGGGGCTGATGGCTACACCTTC. Protein sequence: CASSERLRQGADGYTF.

The rearrangement joins TRBV30 to TRBJ2-1, with 8 bases matching TRBD2. V gave up 2 bases and J gave up 3 bases; unmatched junction bases: 6. The CDR3 totals 15 residues. Germline V lookup: CDR1 GTSNPN, CDR2 SVGIG (reference sequence). The CDR3 region has the DNA TGTGCCTGGAGTTCCGGGACTAGGGGCTACAATGAGCAGTTCTTC. Its protein is CAWSSGTRGYNEQFF. Combining the CDR3 with reference TRBV30 and TRBJ2-1 gives the whole variable domain SQTIHQWPATLVQPVGSPLSLECTVEGTSNPNLYWYRQAAGRGLQLLFYSVGIGQISSEVPQNLSASRPQDRQFILSSKKLLLSDSGFYLCAWSSGTRGYNEQFFGPGTRLTVL.

The chain uses TRBV6-1 and TRBJ2-1; D gene unclear. This CDR3 contains 14 residues. V was cut by 2 bases and J by 15 bases, with 20 bases left in between. Germline assignment: CDR1 MNHNS and CDR2 SASEGT. The CDR3 bases are TGTGCCAGCAGTGAAAGGATTACTGCGGCATTCGGGTTCTTC. Protein: CASSERITAAFGFF.

This chain uses TRBV28 with TRBJ2-1, with 10 bases fitting TRBD2. The length of the CDR3 is 16 residues. Germline-derived CDR1 and CDR2 are MDHEN and SYDVKM. The V gene end was trimmed by 6 bases and the J gene end by 9 bases; junction bases not matched to a gene: 14. This CDR3 is CASRQTLGTSDLEQFF. The CDR3, as DNA: TGTGCCAGCAGGCAGACCCTCGGGACTAGCGATCTTGAGCAGTTCTTC.

V and J are TRBV25-1 and TRBJ2-2; 10 bases fit TRBD2. V lost 5 bases and J lost 5; bases outside the gene matches: 8. There are 16 residues in the CDR3. Germline V gives CDR1 MGHDK, CDR2 SYGVNS. The CDR3 DNA follows: TGTGCCAGCAGTCGAAGCGGGAGGGCCGGAACCGGGGAGCTGTTTTTT. It encodes CASSRSGRAGTGELFF. The complete variable domain, with remaining parts taken from reference TRBV25-1 and TRBJ2-2, reads EADIYQTPRYLVIGTGKKITLECSQTMGHDKMYWYQQDPGMELHLIHYSYGVNSTEKGDLSSESTVSRIRTEHFPLTLESARPSHTSQYLCASSRSGRAGTGELFFGEGSRLTVL.

This clone was recorded once. V and J are TRBV30 and TRBJ1-4; TRBD1 aligns across 9 bases. Per germline, CDR1 GTSNPN and CDR2 SVGIG (reference sequence). Unmatched junction bases numbered 6, after V lost 5 bases and J lost 5 bases. The CDR3 consists of 14 residues. For the CDR3, the DNA is TGTGCCTGGGATTACAGGGGGCCGAATGAAAAACTGTTTTTT. It specifies CAWDYRGPNEKLFF.

Only a few counts were recorded for this clone. The CDR3: CASSQVLDPTSGANVLTF. CDR3 in DNA: TGCGCCAGCAGCCAAGTACTAGACCCTACCTCTGGGGCCAACGTCCTGACTTTC. The V gene is TRBV4-1, the J gene TRBJ2-6; a possible D gene is TRBD2 (5 bases). Germline CDR1 reads MGHRA; CDR2 reads YSYEKL. Deletions cut 1 base from V and 0 bases from J, with 13 bases between. The CDR3 is 18 residues long.

The chain employs TRBV6-6 and TRBJ2-5, with a possible D match to TRBD2 (6 bases). The J call is uncertain, as TRBJ2-7 better fits the DNA end. Germline V gene data show CDR1 as MNHNY and CDR2 as SVGAGI (reference sequence). This CDR3 is built from 15 residues. The CDR3 DNA reads as TGTGCCAGCAGTTACGACGCCGGGAGCTCCTACGAGCAGTACTTC. Translation: CASSYDAGSSYEQYF.

For this clone: This sample includes further DNA sequences coding for the same CDR3. V is TRBV6-5 and J is TRBJ1-1, with TRBD1 matching 7 bases. J lost 1 base, V lost 0 bases, and 2 bases had no gene match. Germline-derived CDR1 and CDR2 are MNHEY and SVGAGI. The CDR3 sequence is 15 residues long. The CDR3 DNA sequence: TGTGCCAGCAGTTACTCGCGGACAGGGAACACTGAAGCTTTCTTT. Its translation is CASSYSRTGNTEAFF.

The chain recombines TRBV28 with TRBJ2-3, with D unclear. The V gene lost 7 bases and the J gene lost 2 bases, with 10 bases spanning the gap. There are 13 residues in the CDR3. The germline CDR1 and CDR2 sequences are MDHEN and SYDVKM. CDR3 loop: CASIHDTTDTQYF. In DNA, the CDR3 is TGTGCCAGCATCCATGACACCACAGATACGCAGTATTTT.

The J gene is TRBJ1-5, the V gene TRBV6-5, with D uncertain. V dropped 6 bases and J dropped 2 bases, with 11 bases sitting between them. Germline CDR1 MNHEY, CDR2 SVGAGI. The CDR3 has 14 residues. For the CDR3, the DNA is TGTGCCAGCAGGGGGAGTTGGGGCAATCAGCCCCAGCATTTT. Its translation: CASRGSWGNQPQHF.

This rearrangement joins TRBV14 to TRBJ1-2, with 8 bases lining up with TRBD1. The V gene end was trimmed by 4 bases and the J gene end by 6 bases; junction bases not matched to a gene: 10. Germline V gene lookup returns CDR1 SGHDN and CDR2 FVKESK. The CDR3 length is 15 residues. CDR3 amino acids: CASSPGQGRLDGYTF. CDR3 DNA: TGTGCCAGCAGCCCAGGACAGGGCAGGCTCGATGGCTACACCTTC.

The chain combines TRBV6-4 with TRBJ2-5; D remains unclear. V gave up 0 bases and J gave up 11 bases, with 7 bases separating them. The V gene's germline CDR1 is MRHNA and CDR2 SNTAGT. This CDR3 spans 11 amino acids. The CDR3 DNA reads as TGTGCCAGCAGTGACTCAGGAGAGCAGTACTTC. Its protein product is CASSDSGEQYF.

The chain has TRBV19 and TRBJ1-5, with 7 positions matching TRBD1. The CDR3 totals 15 residues. The germline CDR1 and CDR2 sequences are LNHDA and SQIVND (reference sequence). The V and J ends lost 5 bases and 3 bases, in that order; junction bases with no gene match: 7. The CDR3 protein is CASSAAGQFNQPQHF. In nucleotides, the CDR3 is TGTGCCAGTAGTGCTGCGGGACAGTTCAATCAGCCCCAGCATTTT.

This sequence joins TRBV30 and TRBJ2-7, with 12 bases fitting TRBD2. CDR3 length: 17 amino acids. CDR1 and CDR2 from the germline V gene are GTSNPN and SVGIG (reference sequence). J gave up 6 bases and V 0 bases, and 12 bases lay outside the gene matches. CDR3 amino acids: CAWSVLETSGSRGEQYF. CDR3 sequence (DNA): TGTGCCTGGAGTGTACTGGAGACTAGCGGGAGCCGAGGCGAGCAGTACTTC.

This clone has a single count. The V gene is TRBV15, the J gene TRBJ2-7, with D possibly matching TRBD2 (6 bases). CDR3 size: 15 residues. CDR1 and CDR2 from the germline V gene are LNHNV and YYDKDF (reference sequence). The V gene lost 1 base and the J gene lost 1 base, with 11 bases spanning the gap. CDR3 sequence reads: CATSRGRGTSYEQYF. The CDR3 nucleotides read TGTGCCACCAGCAGAGGTCGGGGGACTTCCTACGAGCAGTACTTC.

The chain links TRBV2 to TRBJ1-3; possibly TRBD1 for D (5 bases). The CDR3 runs to 14 residues. Germline V gene sequence: CDR1 SNHLY, CDR2 FYNNEI. The CDR3: CVIRPGMAGNTIYF. The CDR3 DNA reads as TGTGTTATAAGGCCAGGGATGGCTGGAAACACCATATATTTT. Full variable domain (outside the CDR3, taken from reference TRBV2 and TRBJ1-3): EPEVTQTPSHQVTQMGQEVILRCVPISNHLYFYWYRQILGQKVEFLVSFYNNEISEKSEIFDDQFSVERPDGSNFTLKIRSTKLEDSAMYFCVIRPGMAGNTIYFGEGSWLTVV.